Sequencing of this TCR beta chain was carried out in a study of T cell responses to AZD1222 COVID-19 vaccine. Study-level results: Females made up more of the donors, who were largely white British, and clonal diversity may have come out too low. A rise in Spike-specific TCR breadth and depth followed two AZD1222 doses. Among AZD1222 vaccinees, only 5 to 7 were seropositive at baseline. Unmutated variant regions reportedly attract nearly half of all spike-specific TCRs.

TCRdb keeps only in-frame clones here, not all; method: immunoSEQ multiplex PCR. The sample consists of 200,000 or so clones, more than 75% of them appearing once. On this clone: Antigen unknown.

V lost 2 bases and J lost 4, with 15 bases in between. Germline CDR1 reads LNHDA; CDR2 reads SQIVND (reference sequence). The CDR3 consists of 15 residues. V gene TRBV19 combines with J gene TRBJ2-7, with D perhaps assigned TRBD1 or TRBD2 (6 bases each). The sequence was obtained from an adult in good health. This specimen was peripheral blood, taken on day 0 of MenACWY control vaccination. The CDR3 bases are TGTGCCAGTAGTATATTCGGGGGCTCGGGTTACGAGCAGTACTTC. Amino acids: CASSIFGGSGYEQYF.